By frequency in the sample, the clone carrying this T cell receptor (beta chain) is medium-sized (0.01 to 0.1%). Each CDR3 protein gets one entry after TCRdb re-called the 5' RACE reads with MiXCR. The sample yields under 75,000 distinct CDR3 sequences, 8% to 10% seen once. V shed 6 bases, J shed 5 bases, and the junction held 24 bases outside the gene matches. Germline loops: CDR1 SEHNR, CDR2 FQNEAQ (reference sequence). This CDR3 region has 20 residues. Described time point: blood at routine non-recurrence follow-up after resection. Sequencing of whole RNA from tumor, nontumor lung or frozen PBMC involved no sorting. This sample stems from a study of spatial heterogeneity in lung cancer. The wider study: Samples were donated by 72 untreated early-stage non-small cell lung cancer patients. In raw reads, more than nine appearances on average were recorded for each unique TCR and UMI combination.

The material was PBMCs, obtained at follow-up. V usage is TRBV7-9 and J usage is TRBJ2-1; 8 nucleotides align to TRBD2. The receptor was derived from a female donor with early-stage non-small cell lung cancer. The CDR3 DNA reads TGTGCCAGCAGTTCACACGGGGGGGCCCGAGCCCCAGTGAGGAACAATGAGCAGTTCTTC. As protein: CASSSHGGARAPVRNNEQFF.